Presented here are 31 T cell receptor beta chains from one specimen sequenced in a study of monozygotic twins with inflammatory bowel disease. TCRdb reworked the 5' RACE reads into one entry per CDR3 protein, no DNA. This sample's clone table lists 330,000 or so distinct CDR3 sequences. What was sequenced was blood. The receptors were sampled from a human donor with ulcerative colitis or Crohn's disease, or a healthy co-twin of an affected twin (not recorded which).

The CDR3 here is CASSLMGGRGEQYF. This chain connects TRBV27 to TRBJ2-7; without DNA, the TCRdb call of TRBD2 cannot be checked. The germline V gene encodes CDR1 MNHEY and CDR2 SMNVEV (reference sequence). The CDR3 is 14 residues long.

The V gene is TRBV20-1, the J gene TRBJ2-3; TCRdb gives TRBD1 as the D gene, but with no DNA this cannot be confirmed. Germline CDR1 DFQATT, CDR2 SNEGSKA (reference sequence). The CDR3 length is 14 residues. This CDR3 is CSATGAAKADTQYF.

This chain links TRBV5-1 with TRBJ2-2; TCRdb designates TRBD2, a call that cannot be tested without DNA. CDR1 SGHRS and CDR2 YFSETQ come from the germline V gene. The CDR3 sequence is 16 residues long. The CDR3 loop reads CASRTGLAGPTGELFF.

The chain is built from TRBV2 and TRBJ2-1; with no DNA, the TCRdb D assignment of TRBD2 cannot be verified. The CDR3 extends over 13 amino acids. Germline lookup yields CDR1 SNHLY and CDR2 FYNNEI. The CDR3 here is CASSEDAGTRLRF.

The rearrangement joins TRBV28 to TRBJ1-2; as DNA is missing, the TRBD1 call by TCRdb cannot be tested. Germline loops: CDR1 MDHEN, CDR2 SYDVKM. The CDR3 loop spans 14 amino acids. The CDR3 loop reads CASSWDRANYGYTF.

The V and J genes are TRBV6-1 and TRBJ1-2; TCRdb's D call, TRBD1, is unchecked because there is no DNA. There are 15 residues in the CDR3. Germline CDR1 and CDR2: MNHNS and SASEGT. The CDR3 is CASSVVGQINYGYTF.

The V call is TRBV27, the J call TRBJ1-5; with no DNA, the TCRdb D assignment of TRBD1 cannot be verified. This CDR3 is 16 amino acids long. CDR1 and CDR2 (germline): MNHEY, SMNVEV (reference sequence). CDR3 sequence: CASSTRQGGFNQPQHF.

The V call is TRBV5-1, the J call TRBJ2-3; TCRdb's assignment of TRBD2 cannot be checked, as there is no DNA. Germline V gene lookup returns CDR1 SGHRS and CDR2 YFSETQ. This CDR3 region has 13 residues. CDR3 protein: CASSLGTSDTQYF.

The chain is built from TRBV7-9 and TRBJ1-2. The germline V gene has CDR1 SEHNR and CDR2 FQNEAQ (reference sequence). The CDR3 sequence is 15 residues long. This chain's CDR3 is CASSSDSLVNYGYTF.

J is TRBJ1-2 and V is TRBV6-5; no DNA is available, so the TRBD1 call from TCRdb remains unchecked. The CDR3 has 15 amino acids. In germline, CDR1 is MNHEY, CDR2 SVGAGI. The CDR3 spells CASSYQDGTAHGYTF.

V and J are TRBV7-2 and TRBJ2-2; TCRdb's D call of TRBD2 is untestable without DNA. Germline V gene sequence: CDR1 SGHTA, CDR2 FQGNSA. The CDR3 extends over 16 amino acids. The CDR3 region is CASRSHSGGYTGELFF. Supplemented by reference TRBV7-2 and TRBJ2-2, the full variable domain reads GAGVSQSPSNKVTEKGKDVELRCDPISGHTALYWYRQSLGQGLEFLIYFQGNSAPDKSGLPSDRFSAERTGGSVSTLTIQRTQQEDSAVYLCASRSHSGGYTGELFFGEGSRLTVL.

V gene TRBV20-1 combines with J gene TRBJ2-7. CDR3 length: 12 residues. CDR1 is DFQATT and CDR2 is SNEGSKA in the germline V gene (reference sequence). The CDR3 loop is CSARGGLNEQYF.

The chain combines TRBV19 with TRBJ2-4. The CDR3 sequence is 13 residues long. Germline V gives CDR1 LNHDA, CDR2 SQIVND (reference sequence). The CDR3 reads CASSLTMENIQYF.

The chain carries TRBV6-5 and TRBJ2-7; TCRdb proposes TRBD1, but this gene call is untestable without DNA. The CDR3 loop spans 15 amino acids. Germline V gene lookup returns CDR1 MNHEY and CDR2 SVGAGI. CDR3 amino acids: CASSYKDRPTYEQYF.

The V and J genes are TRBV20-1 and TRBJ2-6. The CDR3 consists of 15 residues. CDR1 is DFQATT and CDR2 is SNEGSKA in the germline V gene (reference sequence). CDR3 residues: CSARDPDSGANVLTF.

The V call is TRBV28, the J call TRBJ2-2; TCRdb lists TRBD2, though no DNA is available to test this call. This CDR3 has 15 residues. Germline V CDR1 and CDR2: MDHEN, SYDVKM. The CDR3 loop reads CASSVGGAGAGELFF.

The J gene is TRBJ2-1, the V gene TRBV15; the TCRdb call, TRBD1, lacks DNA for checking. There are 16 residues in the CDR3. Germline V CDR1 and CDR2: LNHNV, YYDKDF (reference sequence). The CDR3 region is CATSRDKGQGANEQFF.

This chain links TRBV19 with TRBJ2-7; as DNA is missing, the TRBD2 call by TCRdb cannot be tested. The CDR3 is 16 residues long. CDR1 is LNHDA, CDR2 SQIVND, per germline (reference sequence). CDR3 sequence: CASSIRGPSGSYEQYF. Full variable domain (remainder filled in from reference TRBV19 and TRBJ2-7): DGGITQSPKYLFRKEGQNVTLSCEQNLNHDAMYWYRQDPGQGLRLIYYSQIVNDFQKGDIAEGYSVSREKKESFPLTVTSAQKNPTAFYLCASSIRGPSGSYEQYFGPGTRLTVT.

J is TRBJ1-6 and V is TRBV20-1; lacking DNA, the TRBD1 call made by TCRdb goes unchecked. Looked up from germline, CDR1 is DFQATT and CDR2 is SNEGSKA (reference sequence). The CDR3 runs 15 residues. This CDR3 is CSARFMGTENSPLHF.

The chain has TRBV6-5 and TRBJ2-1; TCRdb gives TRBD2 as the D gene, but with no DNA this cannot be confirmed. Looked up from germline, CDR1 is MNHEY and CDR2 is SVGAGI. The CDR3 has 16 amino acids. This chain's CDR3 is CASINRLGRVYNEQFF.

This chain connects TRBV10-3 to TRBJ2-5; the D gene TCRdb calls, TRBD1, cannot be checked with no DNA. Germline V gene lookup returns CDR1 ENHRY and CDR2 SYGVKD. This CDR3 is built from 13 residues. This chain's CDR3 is CASHGGDQETQYF.

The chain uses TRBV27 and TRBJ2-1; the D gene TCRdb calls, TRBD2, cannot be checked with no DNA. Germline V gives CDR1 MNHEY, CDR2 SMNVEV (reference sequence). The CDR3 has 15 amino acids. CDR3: CASSPTSGGGYEQFF.

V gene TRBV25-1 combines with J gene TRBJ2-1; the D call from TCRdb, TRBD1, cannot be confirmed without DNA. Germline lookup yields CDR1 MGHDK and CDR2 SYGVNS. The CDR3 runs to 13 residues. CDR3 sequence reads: CASRAGTGDEQFF.

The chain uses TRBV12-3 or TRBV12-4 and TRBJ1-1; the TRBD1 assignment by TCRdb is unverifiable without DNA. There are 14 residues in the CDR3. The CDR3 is CASSLTRTATEAFF.

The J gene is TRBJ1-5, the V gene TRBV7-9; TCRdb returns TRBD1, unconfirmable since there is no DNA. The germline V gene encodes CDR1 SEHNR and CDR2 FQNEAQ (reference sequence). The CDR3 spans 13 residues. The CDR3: CASSAQGHQPQHF.

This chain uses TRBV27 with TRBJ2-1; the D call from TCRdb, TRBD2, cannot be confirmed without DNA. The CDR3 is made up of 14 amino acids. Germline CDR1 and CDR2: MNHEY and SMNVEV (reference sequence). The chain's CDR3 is CASMGLAAYSEQFF.

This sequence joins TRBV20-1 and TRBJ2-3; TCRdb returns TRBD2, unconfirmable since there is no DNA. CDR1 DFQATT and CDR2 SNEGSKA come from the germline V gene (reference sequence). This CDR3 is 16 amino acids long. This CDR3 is CSARELGRGGTDTQYF.

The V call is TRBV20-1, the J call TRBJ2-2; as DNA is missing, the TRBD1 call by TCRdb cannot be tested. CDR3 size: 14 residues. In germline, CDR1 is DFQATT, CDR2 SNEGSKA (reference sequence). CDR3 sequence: CSAGRGGAAGELFF.

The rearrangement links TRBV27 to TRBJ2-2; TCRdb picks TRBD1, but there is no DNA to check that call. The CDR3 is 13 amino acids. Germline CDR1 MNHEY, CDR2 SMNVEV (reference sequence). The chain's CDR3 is CASSLFGGGELFF.

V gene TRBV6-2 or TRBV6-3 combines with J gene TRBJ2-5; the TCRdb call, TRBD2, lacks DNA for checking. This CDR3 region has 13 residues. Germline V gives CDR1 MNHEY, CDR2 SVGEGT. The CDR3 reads CASRGLALETQYF.

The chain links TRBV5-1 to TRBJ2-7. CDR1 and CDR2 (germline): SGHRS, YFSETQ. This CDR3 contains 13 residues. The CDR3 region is CASQTDVSYEQYF.